These T cell receptor beta chains were read from a single sample in a study of cytomegalovirus exposure and HLA in healthy donors. Profiling relied on immunoSEQ multiplex PCR, and the TCRdb table lists in-frame clones only, not all of them. The table shows under 150,000 clones, with roughly 70% occurring only once. Source material: PBMCs. These receptor sequences come from a man in his fifties or sixties in good health and CMV-seropositive. Each CDR3 is given with its conserved first and last residue. Each record gives: V gene, D gene, J gene, clone size, CDR3 protein, CDR3 DNA. The D gene is left open where the match is weak. A clone size is listed for some rows: how often the clone was seen (once, few, many), or a class if it is expanded.

TRBV7-9,NA,TRBJ1-5,once,CASSLGLHSNQPQHF,TGTGCCAGCAGCTTAGGGCTCCATAGCAATCAGCCCCAGCATTTT
TRBV25-1,TRBD2,TRBJ2-5,NA,CASSPGGGVKTQYF,TGTGCCAGCAGTCCGGGTGGGGGGGTGAAGACCCAGTACTTC
TRBV6-5,TRBD1,TRBJ1-2,few,CASSYTQGALLGGYTF,TGTGCCAGCAGTTACACCCAGGGGGCCCTCCTCGGTGGCTACACCTTC
TRBV27,NA,TRBJ2-3,NA,CASSLSPGSDTQYF,TGTGCCAGCAGTTTATCACCGGGGTCAGATACGCAGTATTTT
TRBV7-9,NA,TRBJ1-5,NA,CASSSQQLNQPQHF,TGTGCCAGCAGCTCTCAACAGCTCAATCAGCCCCAGCATTTT
TRBV7-9,TRBD1,TRBJ1-6,NA,CSSSLALTGSSPLHF,TGTTCCAGCAGCTTAGCGCTGACAGGGAGTTCACCCCTCCACTTT
TRBV14,TRBD1,TRBJ2-2,NA,CASSQAPGQGYTGELFF,TGTGCCAGCAGCCAGGCCCCGGGACAGGGATACACCGGGGAGCTGTTTTTT
TRBV7-9,TRBD1,TRBJ2-5,NA,CASSIGTARETQYF,TGTGCCAGCAGCATAGGGACAGCCCGAGAGACCCAGTACTTC
TRBV4-2,NA,TRBJ1-1,NA,CASSQDLQGTEAFF,TGTGCCAGCAGCCAAGATTTGCAGGGAACGGAAGCTTTCTTT
TRBV9,NA,TRBJ2-5,NA,CASSLTSIGVLETQYF,TGTGCCAGCAGCTTAACATCAATAGGGGTCTTGGAGACCCAGTACTTC
TRBV10-3,TRBD1,TRBJ1-5,NA,CAISNGQGGGQPQHF,TGTGCCATCTCTAACGGACAGGGAGGAGGCCAGCCCCAGCATTTT
TRBV2,NA,TRBJ2-7,NA,CASWGTGGRNEQYF,TGTGCCAGCTGGGGAACTGGAGGTAGGAACGAGCAGTACTTC
TRBV9,TRBD2,TRBJ2-2,NA,CASSLLAGTGELFF,TGTGCCAGCAGCTTACTAGCGGGCACCGGGGAGCTGTTTTTT
TRBV7-8,TRBD1,TRBJ2-7,NA,CASSLVLLVGTGAYEQYF,TGTGCCAGCAGCTTAGTATTACTCGTGGGGACAGGGGCCTACGAGCAGTACTTC
TRBV5-5,TRBD1,TRBJ1-6,NA,CASSLDRGVSTYNSPLHF,TGTGCCAGCAGCCTGGACAGGGGAGTAAGCACCTATAATTCACCCCTCCACTTT
TRBV29-1,NA,TRBJ2-4,once,CSVAGTSTGNIQYF,TGCAGCGTCGCGGGGACTTCAACGGGGAACATTCAGTACTTC
TRBV6-1,TRBD1,TRBJ1-1,few,CASSEPKARGLGTEAFF,TGTGCCAGCAGTGAACCCAAGGCCAGGGGGCTTGGCACTGAAGCTTTCTTT
TRBV11-2,TRBD1,TRBJ2-5,NA,CASSAGQGVGETQYF,TGTGCCAGCAGCGCCGGACAGGGAGTGGGCGAGACCCAGTACTTC
TRBV11-3,TRBD2,TRBJ2-1,NA,CASGRAYNEQFF,TGTGCCAGCGGGAGGGCTTACAATGAGCAGTTCTTC
TRBV18,NA,TRBJ1-1,NA,CASSPPTGNTEAFF,TGTGCCAGCTCACCACCGACAGGAAACACTGAAGCTTTCTTT
TRBV6-1,NA,TRBJ2-1,NA,CASRGPINEQFF,TGTGCCAGCAGGGGGCCTATTAATGAGCAGTTCTTC
TRBV2,TRBD1,TRBJ2-3,NA,CASRGQGLGTDTQYF,TGTGCCAGCAGAGGACAGGGGTTGGGCACAGATACGCAGTATTTT
TRBV10-1,NA,TRBJ2-5,NA,CASSRETQYF,TGCGCCAGCAGTCGGGAGACCCAGTACTTC
TRBV5-1,TRBD1,TRBJ2-3,NA,CASKVVQGASDTQYF,TGCGCCAGCAAGGTAGTTCAGGGGGCCTCAGATACGCAGTATTTT
TRBV27,NA,TRBJ1-1,NA,CASSLSGPDEAFF,TGTGCCAGCAGTTTATCGGGCCCCGATGAAGCTTTCTTT
TRBV7-2,TRBD1,TRBJ2-5,NA,CASSLGTGRILTMTQYF,TGTGCCAGCAGCCTTGGGACAGGCCGAATTTTAACAATGACCCAGTACTTC
TRBV5-6,NA,TRBJ1-6,few,CASSKLSYNSPLHF,TGTGCCAGCAGCAAGCTCTCCTATAATTCACCCCTCCACTTT
TRBV25-1,NA,TRBJ1-1,NA,CASSESGANTEAFF,TGTGCCAGCAGTGAATCAGGCGCCAACACTGAAGCTTTCTTT
TRBV13,NA,TRBJ1-6,NA,CASSLQSYNSPLHF,TGTGCCAGCAGCTTACAATCCTATAATTCACCCCTCCACTTT
TRBV5-1,TRBD2,TRBJ2-1,NA,CASSDRAGTTLGEQFF,TGCGCCAGCAGCGACCGAGCGGGAACGACTTTGGGTGAGCAGTTCTTC
TRBV6-1,TRBD1,TRBJ1-5,NA,CASSGGQYNQPQHF,TGTGCCAGCAGCGGGGGACAGTACAATCAGCCCCAGCATTTT
TRBV29-1,NA,TRBJ2-3,NA,CSVEDHLASTDTQYF,TGCAGCGTTGAAGACCATCTAGCTAGCACAGATACGCAGTATTTT
TRBV12-2,NA,TRBJ1-5,NA,CASRLALTGSNQPQHF,TGTGCAAGTCGCTTAGCCCTAACGGGTAGCAATCAGCCCCAGCATTTT
TRBV29-1,TRBD1,TRBJ1-2,NA,CSVDQGAVSGYTF,TGCAGCGTTGACCAGGGGGCAGTGAGTGGCTACACCTTC
TRBV4-3,NA,TRBJ2-1,NA,CASSQDLWRDPYNEQFF,TGCGCCAGCAGCCAAGATCTTTGGAGGGACCCGTACAATGAGCAGTTCTTC
TRBV11-3,TRBD2,TRBJ2-1,once,CASSRTSGSSYNEQFF,TGTGCCAGCAGCCGGACTAGCGGGAGCTCCTACAATGAGCAGTTCTTC
TRBV6-5,TRBD1,TRBJ2-7,NA,CASSFGGQGLYEQYF,TGTGCCAGCAGTTTCGGGGGACAGGGGCTTTACGAGCAGTACTTC
TRBV7-8,NA,TRBJ2-7,NA,CASSLDLLSKYF,TGTGCCAGCAGCTTAGACCTCTTGAGCAAGTACTTC
TRBV18,TRBD1,TRBJ2-1,once,CASSPRDRGGDEQFF,TGTGCCAGCTCACCCCGGGACAGGGGAGGCGATGAGCAGTTCTTC
TRBV5-1,NA,TRBJ1-1,NA,CASSLAGGNTEAFF,TGCGCCAGCAGCTTGGCCGGGGGGAACACTGAAGCTTTCTTT
TRBV19,NA,TRBJ2-1,NA,CASSTQYNEQFF,TGTGCCAGTAGTACCCAATACAATGAGCAGTTCTTC
TRBV18,TRBD1,TRBJ2-7,NA,CASSPPRGGDSEQYF,TGTGCCAGCTCCCCACCACGAGGGGGCGACTCCGAGCAGTACTTC
TRBV2,NA,TRBJ2-3,NA,CASISQRMSTDTQYF,TGTGCCAGCATTTCCCAGCGGATGAGCACAGATACGCAGTATTTT
TRBV29-1,TRBD2,TRBJ2-1,NA,CSVRVGTSGSNEQFF,TGCAGCGTACGAGTCGGGACTAGCGGGAGTAATGAGCAGTTCTTC
TRBV6-1,NA,TRBJ2-5,NA,CASSMLDPPETQYF,TGTGCCAGCAGCATGCTAGACCCCCCAGAGACCCAGTACTTC
TRBV18,NA,TRBJ2-5,once,CASSPTSGEKTQYF,TGTGCCAGCTCACCAACTTCGGGGGAGAAGACCCAGTACTTC
TRBV25-1,NA,TRBJ2-2,NA,CARGSDLRGSGELFF,TGTGCCAGGGGTTCGGATCTCAGGGGATCCGGGGAGCTGTTTTTT
TRBV4-2,TRBD2,TRBJ2-7,NA,CASSQDTGLAGAYEQYF,TGTGCCAGCAGCCAAGATACGGGGCTAGCGGGAGCCTACGAGCAGTACTTC
TRBV11-2,NA,TRBJ1-2,NA,CASSLGPLGDYGYTF,TGTGCCAGCAGCTTAGGACCGTTAGGGGACTATGGCTACACCTTC
TRBV5-1,NA,TRBJ1-1,few,CASSLVAGSTEAFF,TGCGCCAGCAGCTTGGTGGCAGGCTCCACTGAAGCTTTCTTT
TRBV19,NA,TRBJ1-1,NA,CASSIDGGQMNTEAFF,TGTGCCAGTAGTATAGATGGCGGACAAATGAACACTGAAGCTTTCTTT
TRBV5-1,NA,TRBJ1-1,NA,CASSSGGSGDNTEAFF,TGCGCCAGCAGCTCTGGGGGTTCGGGGGATAACACTGAAGCTTTCTTT
TRBV7-8,TRBD2,TRBJ2-3,NA,CASSLSGGAADTQYF,TGTGCCAGCAGCTTGAGCGGGGGGGCCGCAGATACGCAGTATTTT
TRBV6-1,NA,TRBJ1-1,few,CASRGAGTEAFF,TGTGCCAGCAGGGGGGCTGGCACTGAAGCTTTCTTT
TRBV19,NA,TRBJ2-7,NA,CASSIVEQGCKEQYF,TGTGCCAGTAGTATAGTAGAACAGGGCTGTAAAGAGCAGTACTTC
TRBV29-1,TRBD1,TRBJ2-2,NA,CSVGTGGNTGELFF,TGCAGCGTTGGGACAGGGGGCAACACCGGGGAGCTGTTTTTT
TRBV9,NA,TRBJ1-1,once,CASSVGQATEAFF,TGTGCCAGCAGCGTAGGTCAGGCAACTGAAGCTTTCTTT